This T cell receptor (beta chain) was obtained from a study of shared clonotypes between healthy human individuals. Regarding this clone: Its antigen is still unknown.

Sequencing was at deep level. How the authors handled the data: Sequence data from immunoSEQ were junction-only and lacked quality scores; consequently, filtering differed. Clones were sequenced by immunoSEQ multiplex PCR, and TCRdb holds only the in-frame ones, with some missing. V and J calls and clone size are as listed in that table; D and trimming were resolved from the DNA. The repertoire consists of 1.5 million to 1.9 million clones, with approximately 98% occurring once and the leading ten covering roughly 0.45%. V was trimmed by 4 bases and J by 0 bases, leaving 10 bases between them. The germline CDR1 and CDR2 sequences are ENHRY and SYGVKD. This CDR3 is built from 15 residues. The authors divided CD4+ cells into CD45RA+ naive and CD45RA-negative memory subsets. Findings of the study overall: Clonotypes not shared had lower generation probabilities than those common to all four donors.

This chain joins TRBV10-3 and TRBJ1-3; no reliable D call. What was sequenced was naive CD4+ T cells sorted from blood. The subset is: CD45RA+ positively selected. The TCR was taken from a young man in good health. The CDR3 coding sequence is TGTGCCATCAGTGCCGGACGGAGCTCTGGAAACACCATATATTTT. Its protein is CAISAGRSSGNTIYF.